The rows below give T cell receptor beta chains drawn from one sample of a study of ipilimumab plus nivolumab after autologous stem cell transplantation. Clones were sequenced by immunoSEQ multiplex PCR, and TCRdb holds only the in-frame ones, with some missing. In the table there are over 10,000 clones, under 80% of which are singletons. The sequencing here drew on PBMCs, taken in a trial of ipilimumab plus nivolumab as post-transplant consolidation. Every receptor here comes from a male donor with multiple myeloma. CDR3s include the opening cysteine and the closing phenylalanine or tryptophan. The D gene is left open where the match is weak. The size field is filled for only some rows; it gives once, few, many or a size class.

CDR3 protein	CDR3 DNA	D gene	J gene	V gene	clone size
CASSWAAGVGAQYF	TGTGCCAGCAGTTGGGCGGCGGGGGTCGGTGCGCAGTATTTT	TRBD2	TRBJ2-3	TRBV6-5	.
CASSPRAGFTDTQYF	TGTGCCAGCAGCCCCCGGGCAGGGTTCACAGATACGCAGTATTTT	.	TRBJ2-3	TRBV7-9	.
CASSGGGGNEQFF	TGTGCTAGCAGCGGGGGGGGAGGGAATGAGCAGTTCTTC	TRBD2	TRBJ2-1	TRBV7-7	.
CASSNLIGSNQPQHF	TGTGCCAGCAGCAACCTAATCGGCAGCAATCAGCCCCAGCATTTT	.	TRBJ1-5	TRBV5-6	once
CASSKATGFEPQHF	TGTGCCAGCAGCAAAGCTACAGGGTTTGAGCCCCAGCATTTT	.	TRBJ1-5	TRBV21-1	.
CASSLGPVESTEAFF	TGTGCCAGCAGCTTGGGACCGGTGGAGAGCACTGAAGCTTTCTTT	.	TRBJ1-1	TRBV5-5	.
CASSILPSSGRSNQPQHF	TGTGCCAGTAGTATTCTCCCTTCCAGTGGTCGTAGCAATCAGCCCCAGCATTTT	.	TRBJ1-5	TRBV19	.
CASSLVPFGSGANVLTF	TGCGCCAGCAGCTTGGTTCCTTTCGGCTCTGGGGCCAACGTCCTGACTTTC	.	TRBJ2-6	TRBV5-1	few
CASQNGVRGRGDTQYF	TGTGCCAGCCAAAACGGGGTCCGGGGGCGAGGAGATACGCAGTATTTT	.	TRBJ2-3	TRBV19	.
CASSLGGPLLHTEAFF	TGTGCCAGCAGCTTAGGGGGCCCCCTCTTGCACACTGAAGCTTTCTTT	.	TRBJ1-1	TRBV7-2	once
CAWSGGVYTGELFF	TGTGCCTGGAGCGGGGGGGTATACACCGGGGAGCTGTTTTTT	TRBD2	TRBJ2-2	TRBV30	.
CASSLLDSYNSPLHF	TGCGCCAGCAGCTTGCTGGACTCCTATAATTCACCCCTCCACTTT	.	TRBJ1-6	TRBV5-1	.
CASSDRTFSYNEQFF	TGCGCCAGCAGTGACCGGACATTCTCCTACAATGAGCAGTTCTTC	.	TRBJ2-1	TRBV10-1	.
CSAYNYGYTF	TGCAGTGCCTATAACTATGGCTACACCTTC	.	TRBJ1-2	TRBV20-1	.
CSAHMVTEAFF	TGCAGTGCTCACATGGTCACTGAAGCTTTCTTT	.	TRBJ1-1	TRBV20-1	few
CASSASGGRVPEQFF	TGTGCCAGCAGCGCTAGTGGGGGTAGAGTCCCTGAGCAGTTCTTC	.	TRBJ2-1	TRBV7-9	.
CASSLQGVEAFF	TGTGCCAGCTCATTACAGGGTGTGGAAGCTTTCTTT	.	TRBJ1-1	TRBV18	.
CASSLSSGGSYEQYF	TGCGCCAGCAGCCTTTCTAGCGGGGGGTCCTACGAGCAGTACTTC	TRBD2	TRBJ2-7	TRBV5-1	.
CASSVDLAENTQYF	TGTGCCAGCAGCGTAGATCTAGCGGAGAATACGCAGTATTTT	TRBD2	TRBJ2-3	TRBV9	.
CASSILDRGEQYF	TGTGCCAGTAGTATCCTAGACAGGGGAGAGCAGTACTTC	TRBD1	TRBJ2-7	TRBV19	few
CASSLRLAGGQNEQFF	TGTGCCAGCAGTTTACGGCTAGCGGGGGGGCAGAATGAGCAGTTCTTC	TRBD2	TRBJ2-1	TRBV27	.
CASSSRALYEQYF	TGTGCCAGCAGCTCTAGGGCGCTCTACGAGCAGTACTTC	.	TRBJ2-7	TRBV7-2	.
CASSPNIGGNTEAFF	TGTGCCAGCAGCCCAAACATCGGTGGGAACACTGAAGCTTTCTTT	.	TRBJ1-1	TRBV14	.
CASSGQGGAGGYTF	TGTGCCAGCAGTGGCCAAGGGGGGGCGGGAGGCTACACCTTC	.	TRBJ1-2	TRBV6-5	.
CASSPGLAGVSGRETQYF	TGTGCCAGCAGTCCGGGGCTAGCGGGGGTCTCGGGGCGAGAGACCCAGTACTTC	TRBD2	TRBJ2-5	TRBV7-3	.
CASFPPRTGENEQFF	TGTGCCAGCTTCCCCCCACGGACAGGGGAGAATGAGCAGTTCTTC	TRBD1	TRBJ2-1	TRBV5-5	.
CASSLRHQETQYF	TGTGCCAGCAGCTTAAGGCACCAAGAGACCCAGTACTTC	.	TRBJ2-5	TRBV7-9	.
CASTRTGEGQPQHF	TGTGCCAGTACTAGGACAGGGGAGGGTCAGCCCCAGCATTTT	TRBD1	TRBJ1-5	TRBV19	few
CSVEAPGQGGYEQYF	TGCAGCGTTGAGGCCCCGGGACAGGGAGGATACGAGCAGTACTTC	TRBD1	TRBJ2-7	TRBV29-1	.
CASSRNRAATALYEQYF	TGTGCCAGCAGTCGAAACAGGGCAGCCACAGCACTTTACGAGCAGTACTTC	.	TRBJ2-7	TRBV10-3	.
CASSTGTAGALHF	TGTGCCAGCAGCACTGGGACAGCGGGGGCCCTCCACTTT	TRBD1	TRBJ1-6	TRBV11-2	few
CASSLIPTDTQYF	TGTGCCAGCAGCTTAATACCTACAGATACGCAGTATTTT	.	TRBJ2-3	TRBV7-3	.
CASSSSGGRQTQYF	TGTGCCAGCAGCTCTAGCGGGGGGCGGCAGACCCAGTACTTC	TRBD2	TRBJ2-5	TRBV7-6	few
CAISSPGLAGGASEETQYF	TGTGCCATCAGCTCTCCGGGACTAGCGGGGGGCGCATCAGAAGAGACCCAGTACTTC	TRBD2	TRBJ2-5	TRBV10-3	few
CSAGGQNYGYTF	TGCAGCGCGGGGGGGCAGAACTATGGCTACACCTTC	.	TRBJ1-2	TRBV29-1	.
CASRIGSTSYEQYF	TGTGCCAGCAGGATTGGCAGTACGTCCTACGAGCAGTACTTC	.	TRBJ2-7	TRBV10-3	few
CASSVGTASSYEQYF	TGTGCCAGCAGCGTGGGGACAGCGAGCTCCTACGAGCAGTACTTC	TRBD1	TRBJ2-7	TRBV9	medium-sized
CASSLSGAGANVLTF	TGTGCCAGCAGCTTATCGGGGGCTGGGGCCAACGTCCTGACTTTC	.	TRBJ2-6	TRBV11-2	few
CASSPNGGRGYEQYF	TGTGCCAGCAGTCCGAATGGGGGGAGAGGCTACGAGCAGTACTTC	.	TRBJ2-7	TRBV27	.
CAWSSKGQGKKNIQYF	TGTGCCTGGAGTTCCAAGGGACAGGGCAAAAAAAACATTCAGTACTTC	TRBD1	TRBJ2-4	TRBV30	medium-sized
CASSQDLSGGAWEQFF	TGCGCCAGCAGCCAAGATCTCAGCGGGGGGGCTTGGGAGCAGTTCTTC	TRBD2	TRBJ2-1	TRBV4-3	.
CASSSLGWGNTIYF	TGTGCCAGCAGCTCCCTCGGGTGGGGAAACACCATATATTTT	.	TRBJ1-3	TRBV7-2	.
CASRVWGLNTGELFF	TGTGCCAGTAGGGTGTGGGGACTGAACACCGGGGAGCTGTTTTTT	.	TRBJ2-2	TRBV19	.
CASSLEPNYGYTF	TGCGCCAGCAGCTTGGAACCCAACTATGGCTACACCTTC	.	TRBJ1-2	TRBV5-1	few
CASSLSRIGEQFF	TGTGCCAGCAGCTTATCACGGATCGGTGAGCAGTTCTTC	.	TRBJ2-1	TRBV7-8	.
CASEFRAPSLHF	TGTGCCAGCGAATTCAGGGCCCCATCCCTCCACTTT	.	TRBJ1-6	TRBV27	few
CASSYTTGGSHEQYF	TGTGCCAGCAGCTATACGACCGGTGGAAGCCACGAGCAGTACTTC	.	TRBJ2-7	TRBV11-2	.
CAWSSRAEAFF	TGTGCCTGGAGTAGTCGGGCTGAAGCTTTCTTT	.	TRBJ1-1	TRBV30	once
CASSPFAARGSTEAFF	TGTGCCAGCTCACCATTCGCAGCTCGGGGAAGCACTGAAGCTTTCTTT	.	TRBJ1-1	TRBV18	.
CASSQVAGLNEKLFF	TGTGCCAGCAGCCAAGTGGCGGGGCTCAATGAAAAACTGTTTTTT	.	TRBJ1-4	TRBV4-2	.
CSVEFSGGTDTQYF	TGCAGCGTTGAGTTCTCGGGAGGCACAGATACGCAGTATTTT	.	TRBJ2-3	TRBV29-1	.
CASSQGGGGPYNEQFF	TGCGCCAGCAGCCAAGGAGGTGGGGGCCCCTACAATGAGCAGTTCTTC	.	TRBJ2-1	TRBV4-1	.
CASSLQGGDHEQYF	TGTGCCAGCAGCTTACAGGGTGGCGATCACGAGCAGTACTTC	.	TRBJ2-7	TRBV7-3	few
CSVEDCPVGRADNQPQHF	TGCAGCGTTGAAGATTGTCCGGTGGGGAGGGCAGACAATCAGCCCCAGCATTTT	.	TRBJ1-5	TRBV29-1	.
CASKQAPNTEAFF	TGCGCCAGCAAACAGGCCCCGAACACTGAAGCTTTCTTT	.	TRBJ1-1	TRBV5-1	once
CASSFGPDTNTQYF	TGTGCCAGCAGCTTCGGCCCGGACACAAATACGCAGTATTTT	.	TRBJ2-3	TRBV7-6	.
CASSQVPRGTEAFF	TGTGCCAGCAGCCAAGTTCCGCGTGGGACTGAAGCTTTCTTT	.	TRBJ1-1	TRBV14	.
CASSLSLAGGPAAYEQYF	TGTGCCAGCAGCTTAAGCCTAGCGGGGGGACCCGCAGCCTACGAGCAGTACTTC	TRBD2	TRBJ2-7	TRBV13	.